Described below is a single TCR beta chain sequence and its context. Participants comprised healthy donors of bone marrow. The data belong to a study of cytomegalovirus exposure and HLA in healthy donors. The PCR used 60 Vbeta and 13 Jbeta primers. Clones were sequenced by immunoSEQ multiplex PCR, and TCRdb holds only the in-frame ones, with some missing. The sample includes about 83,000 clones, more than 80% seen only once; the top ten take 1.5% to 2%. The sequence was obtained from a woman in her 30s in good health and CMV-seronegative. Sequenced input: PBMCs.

The CDR3 loop is CASSRGQGPYGYTF. As DNA, the CDR3 is TGTGCCAGCAGCCGGGGACAGGGACCCTATGGCTACACCTTC. The rearrangement uses TRBV7-9 and TRBJ1-2, with 9 bases aligning to TRBD1. This CDR3 comprises 14 residues. The V and J ends lost 5 bases and 4 bases, in that order; junction bases with no gene match: 5. CDR1 SEHNR and CDR2 FQNEAQ come from the germline V gene (reference sequence).